This T cell receptor (beta chain) was identified in a study of T cell repertoires in aging, cancer and after chemotherapy. Study-level information: The whole study produced a dataset of millions of TCR reads. Study conclusions and caveats: In healthy donors, age-related TCR diversity loss mainly reflected lost richness. These repertoire data do not allow conclusions about immunological memory after chemotherapy. Age-matched healthy donors had significantly more diverse, less clonal blood TCR repertoires than untreated cancer patients.

Multiplex touch-down PCR with TRB-A/B primers amplified rearranged V-D-J TRB sequences. TCRdb reprocessed the multiplex PCR reads via MiXCR and lists one record per CDR3 protein. The profile shows roughly 8,300 distinct CDR3 sequences, around a third of them singletons. The germline CDR1 and CDR2 sequences are KGHSH and LQKENI. J lost 5 bases, V lost 3 bases, and 6 bases had no gene match. This CDR3 region has 15 residues. In this sample, this clonotype turned up a few times. No antigen is known for it. Amplification of TCR beta used genomic DNA extracted from peripheral blood. The sequencing sample was made of blood. The receptor was derived from a human donor in good health. The gene calls are TRBV18 and TRBJ2-1; 8 bases align to TRBD2. The CDR3 sequence: CASSPSGGGDNEQFF. In nucleotides, the CDR3 is TGTGCCAGCTCACCTTCGGGAGGGGGGGACAATGAGCAGTTCTTC.